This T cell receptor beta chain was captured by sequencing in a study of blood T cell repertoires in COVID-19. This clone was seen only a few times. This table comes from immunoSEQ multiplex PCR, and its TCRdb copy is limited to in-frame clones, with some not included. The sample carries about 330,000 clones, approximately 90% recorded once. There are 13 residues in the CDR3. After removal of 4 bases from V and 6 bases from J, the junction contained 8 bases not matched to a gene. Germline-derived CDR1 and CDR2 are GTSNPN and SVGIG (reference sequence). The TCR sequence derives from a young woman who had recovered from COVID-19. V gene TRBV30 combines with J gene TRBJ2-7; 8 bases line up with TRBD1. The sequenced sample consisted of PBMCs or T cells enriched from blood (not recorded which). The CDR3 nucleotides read TGTGCCTGGAACCCCGGCAGGGGGCGCGAGCAGTACTTC. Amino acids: CAWNPGRGREQYF.